The 3 T cell receptor beta chains below were found in one sample sequenced in a study of metastatic and nonmetastatic thyroid tumors (dated by TCRdb to 2020 to 2021). The method was PCR. Sequencing relied on an Illumina HiSeq 4000. TCRdb reworked the public reads: Q25 trimming with fastp, MiXCR clone assembly, productive beta chains retained. Recorded for this sample are 25,000 to 30,000 clones; roughly a quarter of them occurred a single time. The ten largest make up approximately 2.3% of the sample. No patient had received any treatment before thyroid surgery. Sequences were obtained from blood. Every receptor here comes from a female donor with papillary thyroid cancer or a benign thyroid nodule (not recorded which). Some clones in this sample may be carry-over from other donors' samples.

This clone was observed at least ten times. The V call is TRBV7-9, the J call TRBJ2-2, with 9 bases that match TRBD2. There are 15 residues in the CDR3. V shed 3 bases, J shed 4 bases, and the junction held 3 bases outside the gene matches. In germline, CDR1 is SEHNR, CDR2 FQNEAQ (reference sequence). CDR3 sequence reads: CASSLLAGSTGELFF. The CDR3 region has the DNA TGTGCCAGCAGCTTGCTAGCGGGAAGCACCGGGGAGCTGTTTTTT. The whole variable domain, filled in from reference TRBV7-9 and TRBJ2-2, reads DTGVSQNPRHKITKRGQNVTFRCDPISEHNRLYWYRQTLGQGPEFLTYFQNEAQLEKSRLLSDRFSAERPKGSFSTLEIQRTEQGDSAMYLCASSLLAGSTGELFFGEGSRLTVL.

J is TRBJ2-7 and V is TRBV7-2, with unresolved D. The CDR3 sequence is 14 residues long. Trimming shortened V by 1 base and J by 10 bases, and 17 bases separated the two germline ends. Germline CDR1 is SGHTA and CDR2 is FQGNSA. The CDR3 is CASSLDFGSQIQYF. In nucleotides, the CDR3 is TGTGCCAGCAGCTTAGACTTCGGGTCCCAGATTCAGTACTTC.

Ten or more counts support this clone. The CDR3 loop is CASGLSRDSANTGELFF. DNA for the CDR3: TGTGCTAGTGGTTTGTCCCGGGACTCCGCGAACACCGGGGAGCTGTTTTTT. The chain joins TRBV12-5 to TRBJ2-2; maybe TRBD2 (6 bases). V lost 2 bases, J lost 0 bases, and 13 bases lay in between. The CDR3 spans 17 residues. Germline-derived CDR1 and CDR2 are LGHNT and FRNRAP.